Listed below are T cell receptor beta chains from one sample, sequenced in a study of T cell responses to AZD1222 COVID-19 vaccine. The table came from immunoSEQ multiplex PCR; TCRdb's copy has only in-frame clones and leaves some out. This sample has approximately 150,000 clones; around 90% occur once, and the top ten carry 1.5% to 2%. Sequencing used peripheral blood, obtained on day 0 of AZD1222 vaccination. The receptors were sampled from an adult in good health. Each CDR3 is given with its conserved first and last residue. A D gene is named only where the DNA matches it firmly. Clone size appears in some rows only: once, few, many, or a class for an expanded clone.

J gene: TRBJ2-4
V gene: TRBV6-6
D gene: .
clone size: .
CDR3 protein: CASTSGRVNIQYF
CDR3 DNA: TGTGCCAGCACCTCCGGAAGGGTCAACATTCAGTACTTC

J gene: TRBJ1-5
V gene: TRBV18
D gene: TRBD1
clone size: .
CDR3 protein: CASSGQGAKEPQHF
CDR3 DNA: TGTGCCAGCTCAGGTCAGGGGGCTAAGGAGCCCCAGCATTTT

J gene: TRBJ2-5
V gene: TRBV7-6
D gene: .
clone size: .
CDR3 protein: CASSFHEVVETQYF
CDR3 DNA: TGTGCCAGCAGCTTTCACGAGGTAGTGGAGACCCAGTACTTC

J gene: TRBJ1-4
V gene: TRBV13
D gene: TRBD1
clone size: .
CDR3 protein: CASTTGTNEKLFF
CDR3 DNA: TGTGCCAGCACGACAGGGACTAATGAAAAACTGTTTTTT

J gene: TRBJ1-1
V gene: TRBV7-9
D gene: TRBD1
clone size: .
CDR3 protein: CASSLLGGQGEAFF
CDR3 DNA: TGTGCCAGCAGCTTACTGGGCGGACAGGGGGAAGCTTTCTTT

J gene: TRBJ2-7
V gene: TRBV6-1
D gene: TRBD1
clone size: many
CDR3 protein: CASSEQTGAGYEQYF
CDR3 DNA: TGTGCCAGCAGTGAGCAGACAGGGGCGGGCTACGAGCAGTACTTC

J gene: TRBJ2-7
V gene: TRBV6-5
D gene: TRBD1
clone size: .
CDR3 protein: CASRGTGGLYEQYF
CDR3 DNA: TGTGCCAGCAGGGGGACAGGGGGTTTATACGAGCAGTACTTC

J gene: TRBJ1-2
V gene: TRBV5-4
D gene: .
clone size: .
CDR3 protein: CASSLDREDGYTF
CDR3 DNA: TGTGCCAGCAGCTTGGACAGGGAAGATGGCTACACCTTC

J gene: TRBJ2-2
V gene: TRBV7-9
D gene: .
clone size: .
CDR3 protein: CASSLLGPGELFF
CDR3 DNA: TGTGCCAGCAGCTTACTAGGTCCCGGGGAGCTGTTTTTT

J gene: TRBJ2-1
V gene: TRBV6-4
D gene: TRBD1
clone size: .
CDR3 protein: CANSLRDRGTRQFF
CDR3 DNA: TGTGCCAACAGCCTCCGGGACAGGGGAACACGGCAGTTCTTC

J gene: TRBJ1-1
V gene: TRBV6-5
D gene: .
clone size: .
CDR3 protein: CASSTTGFTEAFF
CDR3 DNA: TGTGCCAGCAGTACTACAGGGTTCACTGAAGCTTTCTTT

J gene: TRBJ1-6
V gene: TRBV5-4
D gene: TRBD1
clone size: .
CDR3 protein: CASSLRQGESPLHF
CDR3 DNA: TGTGCCAGCAGCTTGAGACAGGGTGAATCACCCCTCCACTTT

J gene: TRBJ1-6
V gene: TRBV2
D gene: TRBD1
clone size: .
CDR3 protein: CASRQQGMGNSPLHF
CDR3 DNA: TGTGCCAGCAGACAACAGGGGATGGGCAATTCACCCCTCCACTTT

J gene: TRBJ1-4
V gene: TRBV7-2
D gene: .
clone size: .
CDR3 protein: CASSLFIGKLFF
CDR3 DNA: TGTGCCAGCAGCTTATTTATAGGAAAACTGTTTTTT

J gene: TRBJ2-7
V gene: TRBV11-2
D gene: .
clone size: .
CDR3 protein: CASSLDSVGTVGYEQYF
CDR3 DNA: TGTGCCAGCAGCTTAGATTCGGTAGGGACGGTGGGATACGAGCAGTACTTC

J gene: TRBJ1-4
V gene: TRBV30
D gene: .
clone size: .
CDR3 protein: CAWRGHYSDEKLFF
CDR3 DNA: TGTGCCTGGAGAGGGCACTACTCGGATGAAAAACTGTTTTTT

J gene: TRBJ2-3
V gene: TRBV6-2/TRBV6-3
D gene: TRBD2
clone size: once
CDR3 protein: CASSYDIAGGRFTDTQYF
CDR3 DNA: TGTGCCAGCAGTTACGACATAGCGGGGGGGAGATTTACAGATACGCAGTATTTT

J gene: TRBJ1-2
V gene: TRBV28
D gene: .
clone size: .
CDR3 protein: CASSLGVDYGYTF
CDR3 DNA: TGTGCCAGCAGTTTAGGGGTCGACTATGGCTACACCTTC

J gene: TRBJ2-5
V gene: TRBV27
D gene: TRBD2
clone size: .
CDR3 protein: CASSSSGLVYETQYF
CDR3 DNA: TGTGCCAGCAGTTCCTCGGGACTAGTCTACGAGACCCAGTACTTC

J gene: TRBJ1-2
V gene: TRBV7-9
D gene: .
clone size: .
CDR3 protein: CASRRLQGSYGYTF
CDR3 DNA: TGTGCCAGCAGGAGACTCCAAGGTAGCTATGGCTACACCTTC

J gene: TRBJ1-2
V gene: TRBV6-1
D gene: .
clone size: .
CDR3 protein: CASSDSGQGFGYTF
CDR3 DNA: TGTGCCAGCAGTGATTCCGGGCAGGGCTTTGGCTACACCTTC

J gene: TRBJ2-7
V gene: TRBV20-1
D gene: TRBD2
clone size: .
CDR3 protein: CSASRLAEPYEQYF
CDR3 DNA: TGCAGTGCTAGTCGGCTAGCGGAACCGTACGAGCAGTACTTC

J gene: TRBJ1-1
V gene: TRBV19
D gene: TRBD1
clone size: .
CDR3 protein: CASSVQGGSTEAFF
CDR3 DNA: TGTGCCAGTAGTGTACAGGGGGGGAGCACTGAAGCTTTCTTT

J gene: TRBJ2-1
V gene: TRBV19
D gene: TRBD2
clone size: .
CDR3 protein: CAVKTSGVNNEQFF
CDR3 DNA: TGTGCCGTAAAGACTAGCGGGGTAAACAATGAGCAGTTCTTC

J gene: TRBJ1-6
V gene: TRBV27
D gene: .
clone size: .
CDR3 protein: CASSLYPGEAYNSPLHF
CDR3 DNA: TGTGCCAGCAGTTTATATCCAGGGGAGGCCTATAATTCACCCCTCCACTTT

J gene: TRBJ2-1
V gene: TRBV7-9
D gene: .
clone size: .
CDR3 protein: CASRGGPRNEQFF
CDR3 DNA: TGTGCCAGCAGAGGGGGGCCCAGGAATGAGCAGTTCTTC

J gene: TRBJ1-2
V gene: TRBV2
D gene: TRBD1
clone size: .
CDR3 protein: CASTPGQGAYGYTF
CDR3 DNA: TGTGCCAGCACCCCGGGACAGGGGGCATATGGCTACACCTTC

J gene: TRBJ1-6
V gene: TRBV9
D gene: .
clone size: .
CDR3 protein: CASSGMREPGSPLHF
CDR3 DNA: TGTGCCAGCAGCGGTATGAGGGAACCGGGCTCACCCCTCCACTTT

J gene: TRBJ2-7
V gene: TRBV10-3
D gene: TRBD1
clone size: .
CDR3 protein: CAISRTGPYEQYF
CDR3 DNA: TGTGCCATCAGTAGGACAGGGCCCTACGAGCAGTACTTC

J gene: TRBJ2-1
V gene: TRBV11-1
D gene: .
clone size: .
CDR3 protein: CASSELNFEQFF
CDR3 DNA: TGTGCCAGCAGCGAACTCAATTTTGAGCAGTTCTTC

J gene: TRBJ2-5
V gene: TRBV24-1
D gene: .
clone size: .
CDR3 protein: CATSDLRTDQETQYF
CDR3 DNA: TGTGCCACCAGTGATTTAAGAACAGACCAAGAGACCCAGTACTTC

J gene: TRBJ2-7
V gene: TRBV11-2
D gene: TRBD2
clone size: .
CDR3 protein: CASSPKLGLANHEQYF
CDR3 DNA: TGTGCCAGCAGCCCCAAATTGGGACTAGCAAACCACGAGCAGTACTTC

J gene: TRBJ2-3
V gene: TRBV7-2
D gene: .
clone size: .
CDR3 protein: CASRPGPLTDTQYF
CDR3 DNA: TGTGCCAGCAGACCGGGTCCTCTCACAGATACGCAGTATTTT

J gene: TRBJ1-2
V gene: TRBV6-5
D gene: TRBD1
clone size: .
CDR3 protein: CASGADRADYGYTF
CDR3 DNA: TGTGCCAGCGGGGCGGACAGGGCCGACTATGGCTACACCTTC

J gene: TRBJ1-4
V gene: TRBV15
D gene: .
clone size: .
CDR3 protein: CATSRDQNEKLFF
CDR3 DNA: TGTGCCACCAGCAGAGATCAGAATGAAAAACTGTTTTTT

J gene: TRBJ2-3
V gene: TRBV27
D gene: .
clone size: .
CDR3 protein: CASSFWKLRSTDTQYF
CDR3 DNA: TGTGCCAGCAGTTTTTGGAAGCTGCGTAGCACAGATACGCAGTATTTT

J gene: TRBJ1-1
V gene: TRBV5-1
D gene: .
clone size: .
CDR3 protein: CASRGDTEAFF
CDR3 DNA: TGCGCCAGCAGGGGAGACACTGAAGCTTTCTTT

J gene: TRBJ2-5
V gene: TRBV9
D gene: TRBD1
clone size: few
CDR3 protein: CASSVTPTGWEETQYF
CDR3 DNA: TGTGCCAGCAGCGTAACGCCGACAGGGTGGGAAGAGACCCAGTACTTC

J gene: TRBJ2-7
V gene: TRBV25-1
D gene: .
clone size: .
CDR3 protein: CASSESGVLYEQYF
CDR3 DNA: TGTGCCAGCAGTGAATCAGGTGTTTTGTACGAGCAGTACTTC

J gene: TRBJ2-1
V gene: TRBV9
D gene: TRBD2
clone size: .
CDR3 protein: CASSVDPDPTSAGNEQFF
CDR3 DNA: TGTGCCAGCAGCGTAGATCCAGATCCGACTAGCGCGGGGAATGAGCAGTTCTTC

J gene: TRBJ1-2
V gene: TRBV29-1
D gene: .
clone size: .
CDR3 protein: CSVVSDSGYTF
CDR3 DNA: TGCAGCGTTGTCTCTGACTCCGGCTACACCTTC

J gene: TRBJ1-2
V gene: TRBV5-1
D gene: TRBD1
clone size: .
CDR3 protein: CASSSQGNYGYTF
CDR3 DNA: TGCGCCAGCAGCTCACAGGGGAACTATGGCTACACCTTC

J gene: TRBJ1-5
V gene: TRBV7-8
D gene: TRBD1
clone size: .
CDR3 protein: CASSLRWTGESNQPQHF
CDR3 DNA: TGTGCCAGCAGTCTACGGTGGACAGGGGAGAGCAATCAGCCCCAGCATTTT

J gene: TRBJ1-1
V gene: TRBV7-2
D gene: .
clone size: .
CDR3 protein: CASSLVAGDTEAFF
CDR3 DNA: TGTGCCAGCAGCTTAGTAGCAGGGGACACTGAAGCTTTCTTT

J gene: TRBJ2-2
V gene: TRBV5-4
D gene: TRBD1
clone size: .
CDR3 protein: CASSLGQGATGELFF
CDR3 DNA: TGTGCCAGCAGCTTGGGTCAGGGGGCCACCGGGGAGCTGTTTTTT

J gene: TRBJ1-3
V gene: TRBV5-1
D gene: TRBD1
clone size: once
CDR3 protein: CASSLATGGSSGNTIYF
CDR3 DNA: TGCGCCAGCAGCTTGGCGACAGGGGGGAGCTCTGGAAACACCATATATTTT

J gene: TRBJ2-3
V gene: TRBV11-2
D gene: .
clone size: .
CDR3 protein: CASSLVIQATDTQYF
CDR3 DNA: TGTGCCAGCAGCTTAGTTATCCAGGCCACAGATACGCAGTATTTT

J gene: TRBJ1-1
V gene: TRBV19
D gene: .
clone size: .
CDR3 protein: CASTVGGGRRNTEAFF
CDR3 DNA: TGTGCCAGTACCGTGGGCGGGGGTCGCCGGAACACTGAAGCTTTCTTT

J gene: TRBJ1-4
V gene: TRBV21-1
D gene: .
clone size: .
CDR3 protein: CASSSGQTATNEKLFF
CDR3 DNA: TGTGCCAGCAGCTCTGGACAGACTGCAACTAATGAAAAACTGTTTTTT

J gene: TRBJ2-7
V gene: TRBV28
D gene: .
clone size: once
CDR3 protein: CASTGVGGNGYEQYF
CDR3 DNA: TGTGCCAGCACAGGGGTAGGCGGGAACGGTTACGAGCAGTACTTC

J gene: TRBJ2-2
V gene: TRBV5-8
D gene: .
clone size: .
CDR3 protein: CASSFKGLAGELFF
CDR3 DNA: TGTGCCAGCAGCTTTAAGGGTCTCGCCGGGGAGCTGTTTTTT

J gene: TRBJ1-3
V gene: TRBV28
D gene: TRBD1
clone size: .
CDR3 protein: CASSPGGRSGNTIYF
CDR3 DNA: TGTGCCAGCAGCCCAGGGGGCCGCTCTGGAAACACCATATATTTT

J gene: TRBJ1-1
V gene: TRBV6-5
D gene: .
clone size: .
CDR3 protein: CASSSPGRPNTEAFF
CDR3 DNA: TGTGCCAGCAGTTCACCTGGACGCCCGAACACTGAAGCTTTCTTT

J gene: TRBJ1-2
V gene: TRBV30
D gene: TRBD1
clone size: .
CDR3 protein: CAWSAYRGAIRGYTF
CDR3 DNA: TGTGCCTGGAGTGCCTACAGGGGCGCGATTAGGGGCTACACCTTC